These T cell receptor beta chains were read from a single sample in a study of T cells expressing NK-cell markers. From the 5' RACE reads, TCRdb lists one entry per CDR3 protein and no DNA. This listing includes under 600,000 distinct CDR3 sequences. What was sequenced was blood T cells: a sorted CD56 or NKG2C T cell subset, CD4+ or CD8+ T cells, or bulk PBMC T cells (not recorded which). The source is a woman in her 50s in good health. Each CDR3 is given with its conserved first and last residue.

v_gene	j_gene	CDR3aa
TRBV7-9	TRBJ1-2	CASSLANSRGYGYTF
TRBV5-1	TRBJ2-3	CASSTLAGATSTDTQYF
TRBV24-1	TRBJ1-2	CATSSGDAAFYGYTF
TRBV4-1	TRBJ2-3	CASSQGVATSGLTFTDTQYF
TRBV5-5	TRBJ1-2	CASSRTQGIRYGYTF
TRBV7-9	TRBJ2-1	CASSLPSGLNHNEQFF
TRBV9	TRBJ2-1	CASSAKVPSGYNEQFF
TRBV5-5	TRBJ1-2	CASSWTGSVGIYGYTF
TRBV20-1	TRBJ2-3	CSVITGLAGRTDTQYF
TRBV28	TRBJ1-5	CASSRSHRGLGQPQHF
TRBV20-1	TRBJ2-1	CSAPTYNEQFF
TRBV19	TRBJ2-5	CASTPTNSETQYF
TRBV7-8	TRBJ1-3	CASSLGPSGNTIYF
TRBV24-1	TRBJ2-5	CATSDSGLAGETQYF
TRBV19	TRBJ2-1	CASSIGGSGWFF
TRBV29-1	TRBJ1-4	CSASLGTGEKLFF
TRBV9	TRBJ2-3	CASSVEFATDTQYF
TRBV6-2/TRBV6-3	TRBJ1-2	CAARGTGPYGYTF
TRBV7-9	TRBJ2-7	CASSSPRVGAFGDYEQYF
TRBV15	TRBJ2-2	CATSRGGGGATGELFF
TRBV3-1	TRBJ1-1	CASSQGRGGGTEAFF
TRBV12-3/TRBV12-4	TRBJ2-4	CASRTGGNIQYF
TRBV7-7	TRBJ2-3	CASSPRPISTDTQYF
TRBV3-1	TRBJ1-1	CASSGKGTLEAFF
TRBV20-1	TRBJ1-1	CSARDKDMNTEAFF
TRBV13	TRBJ1-6	CASSLERDDSPLHF
TRBV29-1	TRBJ2-4	CSVEPPRGAKNIQYF
TRBV29-1	TRBJ2-7	CSAATGAIYEQYF
TRBV7-2	TRBJ2-5	CASSLGQAASRETQYF
TRBV15	TRBJ2-5	CATSREQGGTQYF
TRBV24-1	TRBJ2-1	CATSNPGLAGAHSYNEQFF
TRBV3-1	TRBJ1-2	CASSQGLVANYGYTF
TRBV6-2/TRBV6-3	TRBJ2-1	CASSYGTGDRYNEQFF
TRBV7-8	TRBJ2-2	CASSYVAGAGNTGELFF
TRBV11-2	TRBJ2-1	CASNSGTSYNEQFF
TRBV24-1	TRBJ2-1	CATSDSVGQGDYNEQFF
TRBV4-1	TRBJ1-4	CASSQEWGPQGDEKLFF
TRBV5-1	TRBJ1-1	CASRSGGAIRNTEAFF
TRBV13	TRBJ1-6	CASSGDRGRSPLHF
TRBV24-1	TRBJ2-1	CATSDPPTREQFF